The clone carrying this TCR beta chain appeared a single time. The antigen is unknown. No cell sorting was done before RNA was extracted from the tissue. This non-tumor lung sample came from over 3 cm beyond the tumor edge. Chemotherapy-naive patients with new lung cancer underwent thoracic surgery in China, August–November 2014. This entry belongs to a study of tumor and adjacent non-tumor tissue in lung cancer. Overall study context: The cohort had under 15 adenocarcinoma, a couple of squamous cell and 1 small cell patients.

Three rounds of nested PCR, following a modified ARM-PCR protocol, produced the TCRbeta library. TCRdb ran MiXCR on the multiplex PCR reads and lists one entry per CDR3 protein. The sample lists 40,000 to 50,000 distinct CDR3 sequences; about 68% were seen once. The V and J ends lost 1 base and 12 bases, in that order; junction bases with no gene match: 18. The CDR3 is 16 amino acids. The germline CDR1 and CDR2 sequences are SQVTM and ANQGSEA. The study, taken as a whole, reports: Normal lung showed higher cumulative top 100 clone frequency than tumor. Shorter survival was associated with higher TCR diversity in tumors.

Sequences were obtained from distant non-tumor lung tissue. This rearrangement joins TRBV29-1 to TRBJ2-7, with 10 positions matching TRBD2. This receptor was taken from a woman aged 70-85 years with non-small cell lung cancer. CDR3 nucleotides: TGCAGCGTTGAAGGAGTAGCGGGAGGCGATTCCTACAAGCGGTACTTC. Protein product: CSVEGVAGGDSYKRYF.